These T cell receptor beta chains were read from a single sample in a study of glioma-infiltrating T cells after dendritic cell vaccination. This table comes from immunoSEQ multiplex PCR, and its TCRdb copy is limited to in-frame clones, with some not included. This table has 65,000 to 90,000 clones, around 80% appearing once. The starting material was blood, obtained before dendritic cell vaccination. Receptor source: a human donor with glioblastoma. CDR3s include the opening cysteine and the closing phenylalanine or tryptophan. Fields, in order: CDR3 DNA, CDR3 protein, clone size, D gene, V gene, J gene. A D gene is named only where the DNA matches it firmly. Clone size appears in some rows only: once, few, many, or a class for an expanded clone.

TGCGCCAGCAGCCAAGACAGCACCGGGGAGCTGTTTTTT,CASSQDSTGELFF,.,.,TRBV5-1,TRBJ2-2
TGTGCCAGCAGCCAAAGGACGGGACAGGGGAACGGCTACACCTTC,CASSQRTGQGNGYTF,.,TRBD1,TRBV4-2,TRBJ1-2
TGTGCCAGCAGCCTCGGACTAGCACCAGATACGCAGTATTTT,CASSLGLAPDTQYF,.,TRBD2,TRBV2,TRBJ2-3
TGTGCCAGTAGTATACTTCAGGGTTCGTATTCACCCCTCCACTTT,CASSILQGSYSPLHF,.,.,TRBV19,TRBJ1-6
TGCAGCGCCGGGACAGGGGGCTTCGGAGAGACCCAGTACTTC,CSAGTGGFGETQYF,.,TRBD1,TRBV29-1,TRBJ2-5
TGTGCCAGCAGGACCGAGGGGACAGGGATTCAGCCCCAGCATTTT,CASRTEGTGIQPQHF,.,TRBD1,TRBV28,TRBJ1-5
TGTGCCAGCCCACGACAGGGAGATGCTAATGAAAAACTGTTTTTT,CASPRQGDANEKLFF,few,TRBD1,TRBV2,TRBJ1-4
TGTGCCAGTTTTGCGACGTACCAGTCGAGGAACTATGGCTACACCTTC,CASFATYQSRNYGYTF,.,.,TRBV19,TRBJ1-2
TGTGCCAGCTCACCAAACAGGGAGCCCAATCAGCCCCAGCATTTT,CASSPNREPNQPQHF,.,.,TRBV18,TRBJ1-5
TGTGCCAGCAGGGGACAGGGGGAGATCACTGAAGCTTTCTTT,CASRGQGEITEAFF,few,TRBD1,TRBV2,TRBJ1-1
TGTGCCAGTACTCGGGGGCAGGGGGCCATAGCCAAAAACATTCAGTACTTC,CASTRGQGAIAKNIQYF,few,TRBD1,TRBV19,TRBJ2-4
TGTGCCAGCAGTTTAGTGGGACTAGCGGCCTGGAGGCGAAAGACCCAGTACTTC,CASSLVGLAAWRRKTQYF,.,TRBD2,TRBV27,TRBJ2-5
TGTGCCAGCAGTGAATATATGACAGGCGAGAAAGATGGCTACACCTTC,CASSEYMTGEKDGYTF,once,.,TRBV2,TRBJ1-2
TGTGCCAGCAGAGACACTAGCGGGAGGCTTGTCATCTTCACAGATACGCAGTATTTT,CASRDTSGRLVIFTDTQYF,.,TRBD2,TRBV2,TRBJ2-3
TGTGCCAGCAGTTACGGACAGGCCCGAAATCAGCCCCAGCATTTT,CASSYGQARNQPQHF,few,TRBD1,TRBV6-6,TRBJ1-5
TGCAGTGCTAGAGGGGAGGATGGCTACACCTTC,CSARGEDGYTF,.,.,TRBV20-1,TRBJ1-2
TGTGCCAGCAGCTTAGATAGTGTCACCGGGGAGCTGTTTTTT,CASSLDSVTGELFF,.,.,TRBV7-2,TRBJ2-2
TGTGCCATAGAGGGGACAGACAAGGTTTGGTCGAGCAATCAGCCCCAGCATTTT,CAIEGTDKVWSSNQPQHF,.,TRBD1,TRBV10-3,TRBJ1-5
TGCGCCAGCAGCTACAAGACGATACTCGGAGGGACTGAAGCTTTCTTT,CASSYKTILGGTEAFF,.,.,TRBV5-1,TRBJ1-1
TGTGCCAGCAGGAAACAGGGTGAGCAGTTCTTC,CASRKQGEQFF,once,.,TRBV6-1,TRBJ2-1
TGTGCCAGCAGTTGGGGACAGGGGGCTCGAAACACCATATATTTT,CASSWGQGARNTIYF,.,TRBD1,TRBV6-6,TRBJ1-3
TGTGCCAGCAGTTACAAAGGGGTTCTCACAGATACGCAGTATTTT,CASSYKGVLTDTQYF,.,.,TRBV6-5,TRBJ2-3
TGTGCCAGTGGATGGAGGGGTTATGAGCAGTTCTTC,CASGWRGYEQFF,.,.,TRBV19,TRBJ2-1
TGTGCCAGCTCACCGGAGGCAGTCACGCAGTATTTT,CASSPEAVTQYF,.,.,TRBV18,TRBJ2-3
TGTGCCAGCAGTTACCCGGGACAGAGCAGATTAGGCTACACCTTC,CASSYPGQSRLGYTF,.,TRBD1,TRBV6-5,TRBJ1-2
TGCGCCAGCGCCCCTACAGGGAAACCCACCTACGAGCAGTACTTC,CASAPTGKPTYEQYF,.,.,TRBV5-1,TRBJ2-7
TGTGCCAGCAGTGAACAGGGGTGGCAGCCCCAGCATTTT,CASSEQGWQPQHF,once,.,TRBV6-1,TRBJ1-5
TGTGCCAGCAGAGCCTCGACAGCAACTAATGAAAAACTGTTTTTT,CASRASTATNEKLFF,few,.,TRBV7-9,TRBJ1-4
TGTGCCAGCTCACCAATCCCAACAATGAATTCACCCCTCCACTTT,CASSPIPTMNSPLHF,.,.,TRBV18,TRBJ1-6
TGTGCCAGCAGCGTAGGATCAGAACCGGCGGGGACCCAGTACTTC,CASSVGSEPAGTQYF,once,.,TRBV9,TRBJ2-5
TGTGCCAGCAGCTTGGGGTGGGGGACATATGGCTACACCTTC,CASSLGWGTYGYTF,.,.,TRBV5-6,TRBJ1-2
TGTGCCAGCAGCGTAGACAGGGCAAACTACAATGAGCAGTTCTTC,CASSVDRANYNEQFF,.,TRBD1,TRBV5-4,TRBJ2-1
TGTGCCGGCAGCCCAAGGACAGGGTCGAACACTGAAGCTTTCTTT,CAGSPRTGSNTEAFF,.,TRBD1,TRBV7-2,TRBJ1-1
TGTGCCAGCAGATACGGAGACAGACGTCAGGGAGAAAAACTGTTTTTT,CASRYGDRRQGEKLFF,.,.,TRBV6-5,TRBJ1-4
TGTGCCTGGAGTAGACAGCGGGACACCATATATTTT,CAWSRQRDTIYF,.,.,TRBV30,TRBJ1-3
TGTGCCAGCAGCCCTACCCCCTACGAGCAGTACTTC,CASSPTPYEQYF,.,.,TRBV7-2,TRBJ2-7
TGTGCCAGCTCATCCCGGACTAGCGGGACTATTTACAATGAGCAGTTCTTC,CASSSRTSGTIYNEQFF,.,TRBD2,TRBV18,TRBJ2-1
TGTGCCAGCAGTGAAGAGTCAGGCCCAATCTACACCTTC,CASSEESGPIYTF,few,.,TRBV2,TRBJ1-2
TGTGCCACCAGCAGGGGGCAGAACACTGAAGCTTTCTTT,CATSRGQNTEAFF,.,.,TRBV15,TRBJ1-1
TGTGCCAGCAGCGACTACCAGTACAATGAGCAGTTCTTC,CASSDYQYNEQFF,.,.,TRBV6-6,TRBJ2-1
TGTGCCAGTAGTAGAGGCAGGGGTGGTTCTGAAGCTTTCTTT,CASSRGRGGSEAFF,.,.,TRBV19,TRBJ1-1
TGTGCCAGCAGCCAAGATCTTCAGAGGCATAACTATGGCTACACCTTC,CASSQDLQRHNYGYTF,.,.,TRBV4-2,TRBJ1-2
TGTGCCAGCAGCCCGAGGACAGGATACGAGCAGTACTTC,CASSPRTGYEQYF,.,TRBD1,TRBV6-1,TRBJ2-7
TGTGCCAGCAGGGGATTAGACAGGGTTAATGAAAAACTGTTTTTT,CASRGLDRVNEKLFF,.,TRBD1,TRBV28,TRBJ1-4
TGTGCCTCCTCGGGATTCACAGATACGCAGTATTTT,CASSGFTDTQYF,few,.,TRBV30,TRBJ2-3